A selection of T cell receptor beta chains follows, all from one sample in a study of blood T cell repertoires in COVID-19. Profiling relied on immunoSEQ multiplex PCR, and the TCRdb table lists in-frame clones only, not all of them. The sample lists roughly 50,000 clones; approximately 85% were seen once. What was sequenced was peripheral blood. The receptors were gathered from a woman older than 75 with COVID-19, enrolled during active disease. CDR3s include the opening cysteine and the closing phenylalanine or tryptophan. Each record gives: V gene, J gene, D gene, clone size, CDR3 DNA, CDR3 protein. D genes are given only for firm matches. Size tells how often a clone was seen (once, few, many) or the class of an expanded clone, and some rows leave it out.

V: TRBV19; J: TRBJ2-1; D: .; size: .; DNA: TGTGCCAGTAGGGAGGGTACCTACAATGAGCAGTTCTTC; CDR3: CASREGTYNEQFF
V: TRBV3-1/TRBV3-2; J: TRBJ2-1; D: .; size: .; DNA: TGTGCCAGCAGCCCTACAGTTACCTCCTACAATGAGCAGTTCTTC; CDR3: CASSPTVTSYNEQFF
V: TRBV7-2; J: TRBJ2-6; D: .; size: .; DNA: TGTGCCAGCAGCTTATCGACAGTTCCTAGCTCTGGGGCCAACGTCCTGACTTTC; CDR3: CASSLSTVPSSGANVLTF
V: TRBV27; J: TRBJ1-1; D: .; size: .; DNA: TGTGCCAGCAGTTCGGCACAGATTAAGAACACTGAAGCTTTCTTT; CDR3: CASSSAQIKNTEAFF
V: TRBV5-1; J: TRBJ2-1; D: TRBD2; size: .; DNA: TGCGCCAGCAGCTTAACCGGGACTAGCGGGAGCATTCCCCTCTTC; CDR3: CASSLTGTSGSIPLF
V: TRBV7-2; J: TRBJ1-2; D: .; size: .; DNA: TGTGCCAGCAGCCCGGACGGGGGTTCAAGGGGCTACACCTTC; CDR3: CASSPDGGSRGYTF
V: TRBV7-9; J: TRBJ1-1; D: TRBD1; size: .; DNA: TGTGCCAGCAGCTCAAGGGGGCGCGGAACTGAAGCTTTCTTT; CDR3: CASSSRGRGTEAFF
V: TRBV18; J: TRBJ1-2; D: TRBD1; size: .; DNA: TGTGCCAGCTCACTTTGGACAGGGGAGGACTATGGCTACACCTTC; CDR3: CASSLWTGEDYGYTF
V: TRBV7-3; J: TRBJ2-5; D: TRBD2; size: .; DNA: TGTGCCAGCAGCCCGGGACTAGCGGGGGTAGAGACCCAGTACTTC; CDR3: CASSPGLAGVETQYF
V: TRBV5-1; J: TRBJ2-5; D: TRBD1; size: .; DNA: TGCGCCAGCAGCCCGGGGACAGGGCAAGAGACCCAGTACTTC; CDR3: CASSPGTGQETQYF
V: TRBV10-3; J: TRBJ1-5; D: .; size: .; DNA: TGTGCCATCAGTGTGGGGAGGGATCAGCCCCAGCATTTT; CDR3: CAISVGRDQPQHF
V: TRBV4-3; J: TRBJ2-7; D: TRBD1; size: .; DNA: TGCGCCAGCAGCCAAGGCCGGGGACAGCCCTCGGGGGAGCAGTACTTC; CDR3: CASSQGRGQPSGEQYF
V: TRBV27; J: TRBJ2-7; D: .; size: .; DNA: TGTGCCAGCCGACGGGGAGGTCAAAAGTACTTC; CDR3: CASRRGGQKYF
V: TRBV6-8; J: TRBJ1-3; D: .; size: .; DNA: TGTGCCAGCAGTTACTCGGGCACCCCACATGTAAATGGAAACACCATATATTTT; CDR3: CASSYSGTPHVNGNTIYF
V: TRBV5-6; J: TRBJ1-4; D: TRBD1; size: .; DNA: TGTGCCAGCAGCCCCCGGGACAGGGGAAAACTGTTTTTT; CDR3: CASSPRDRGKLFF
V: TRBV6-6; J: TRBJ1-1; D: .; size: few; DNA: TGTGCCAGCAGTTACAGGGGGAGGAACACTGAAGCTTTCTTT; CDR3: CASSYRGRNTEAFF
V: TRBV5-4; J: TRBJ2-2; D: TRBD1; size: .; DNA: TGTGCCAGCAGCCCCGGCCCCAGACAGGGCGGTACCGGGGAGCTGTTTTTT; CDR3: CASSPGPRQGGTGELFF
V: TRBV6-5; J: TRBJ2-7; D: TRBD2; size: .; DNA: TGTGCCAGCAGGACTAGCGGGGGACAGCAGTACTTC; CDR3: CASRTSGGQQYF
V: TRBV5-6; J: TRBJ2-7; D: .; size: .; DNA: TGTGCCAGCAGCTGGGGAGCTGGCGGGACCTCCTCCTACGAGCAGTACTTC; CDR3: CASSWGAGGTSSYEQYF
V: TRBV6-5; J: TRBJ1-1; D: TRBD1; size: .; DNA: TGTGCCAGCAGACAGGGGGCAATTGAAGCTTTCTTT; CDR3: CASRQGAIEAFF
V: TRBV18; J: TRBJ1-2; D: .; size: few; DNA: TGTGCCAGCTCACCACCCGGGGAAGGCTATGGCTACACCTTC; CDR3: CASSPPGEGYGYTF
V: TRBV5-4; J: TRBJ2-1; D: TRBD2; size: once; DNA: TGTGCCAGCAGCTTGACTAGCGGGGGGTACAATGAGCAGTTCTTC; CDR3: CASSLTSGGYNEQFF
V: TRBV6-5; J: TRBJ1-1; D: .; size: .; DNA: TGTGCCAGCATCCTTGGGTTGGGGGGCACTGAAGCTTTCTTT; CDR3: CASILGLGGTEAFF
V: TRBV7-2; J: TRBJ2-3; D: TRBD2; size: .; DNA: TGTGCCAGCAGCCCAAGGTCCGGGACTAGCGGCCCCTTGGATACGCAGTATTTT; CDR3: CASSPRSGTSGPLDTQYF
V: TRBV4-1; J: TRBJ1-1; D: .; size: .; DNA: TGCGCCAGCAGTCGGGGATTGAACACTGAAGCTTTCTTT; CDR3: CASSRGLNTEAFF
V: TRBV20-1; J: TRBJ2-6; D: TRBD1; size: .; DNA: TGCAGTGCTAGTACCAGGGGGCGGTTCCCTGGGGCCAACGTCCTGACTTTC; CDR3: CSASTRGRFPGANVLTF
V: TRBV7-2; J: TRBJ2-2; D: TRBD1; size: .; DNA: TGTGCCAGCAGGTCACCCGGGACAGGAAAAACCGGGGAGCTGTTTTTT; CDR3: CASRSPGTGKTGELFF
V: TRBV6-2/TRBV6-3; J: TRBJ2-2; D: TRBD2; size: few; DNA: TGTGCCAGCAGTTACCTCCCGCTAGCGGGGGAGGGGGAGCTGTTTTTT; CDR3: CASSYLPLAGEGELFF
V: TRBV12-5; J: TRBJ2-3; D: .; size: .; DNA: TGTGCTAGTGGTTTTAGCGGCACAGATACGCAGTATTTT; CDR3: CASGFSGTDTQYF
V: TRBV10-3; J: TRBJ1-2; D: TRBD1; size: .; DNA: TGTGCCACCCAGGGGGCTTGGGGCTACACCTTC; CDR3: CATQGAWGYTF
V: TRBV3-1/TRBV3-2; J: TRBJ2-7; D: .; size: .; DNA: TGTGCCAGCAGCCGGAGAGTCTACGAGCAGTACTTC; CDR3: CASSRRVYEQYF
V: TRBV12-2; J: TRBJ2-2; D: .; size: .; DNA: TGTGCAAGTCGCCCCCGGGGGGGCCAGAGCACCGGGGAGCTGTTTTTT; CDR3: CASRPRGGQSTGELFF
V: TRBV6-5; J: TRBJ1-2; D: .; size: .; DNA: TGTGCCAGCAGTTACTCCCAGGGTGGGTATGGCTACACCTTC; CDR3: CASSYSQGGYGYTF
V: TRBV6-1; J: TRBJ2-3; D: TRBD2; size: .; DNA: TGTGCCAGCAGTGAATCTCGCGCTAGCGGGACCACCTCCACAGATACGCAGTATTTT; CDR3: CASSESRASGTTSTDTQYF
V: TRBV6-2/TRBV6-3; J: TRBJ1-1; D: TRBD1; size: .; DNA: TGTGCCAGCAGTTCGAGACAGGGAGGAGAAGCTTTCTTT; CDR3: CASSSRQGGEAFF
V: TRBV6-2/TRBV6-3; J: TRBJ2-3; D: TRBD2; size: .; DNA: TGTGCCAGCAGTCGTTCTAGCGGTGAAGATACGCAGTATTTT; CDR3: CASSRSSGEDTQYF
V: TRBV27; J: TRBJ2-2; D: .; size: few; DNA: TGTGCCAGCAGTTCACAGGGTGCCACCGGGGAGCTGTTTTTT; CDR3: CASSSQGATGELFF
V: TRBV23-1; J: TRBJ2-1; D: TRBD2; size: medium-sized; DNA: TGCGCCAGCAGTCAATTCCTCCGGGGAGCGGGGGCCTACAATGAGCAGTTCTTC; CDR3: CASSQFLRGAGAYNEQFF
V: TRBV12-3/TRBV12-4; J: TRBJ1-2; D: .; size: .; DNA: TGTGCCAGCAGCCAGGGCTGGTATGGCTACACCTTC; CDR3: CASSQGWYGYTF
V: TRBV10-3; J: TRBJ1-6; D: .; size: .; DNA: TGTGCCATCAGGGAGGGCGGGGTCGATAATTCACCCCTCCACTTT; CDR3: CAIREGGVDNSPLHF
V: TRBV2; J: TRBJ2-1; D: .; size: .; DNA: TGTGCCACCCAACGGGACACGAGGCTCTACAATGAGCAGTTCTTC; CDR3: CATQRDTRLYNEQFF
V: TRBV28; J: TRBJ1-2; D: TRBD1; size: .; DNA: TGTGCCAGCAGCGGAACAGGGGGCGGGAACTATGGCTACACCTTC; CDR3: CASSGTGGGNYGYTF
V: TRBV6-5; J: TRBJ2-7; D: TRBD2; size: .; DNA: TGTGCCAGCAGCAGGGGACTAGCGGGGGCCTACGAGCAGTACTTC; CDR3: CASSRGLAGAYEQYF
V: TRBV4-2; J: TRBJ1-4; D: .; size: .; DNA: TGTGCCAGCAGCCAAGTCGGTCCTATTTCAGAAAAACTGTTTTTT; CDR3: CASSQVGPISEKLFF